What follows are 6 T cell receptor beta chains derived from one specimen sequenced in a study of blood T cell repertoires in COVID-19. TCRdb's table, derived via immunoSEQ multiplex PCR, lists solely in-frame clones and lacks some. The sample carries about 260,000 clones, 84% recorded once. The source material was peripheral blood. The receptors shown here come from a man between 60 and 75 years old with acute or convalescent COVID-19.

The chain employs TRBV4-2 and TRBJ2-5, with 13 bases matching TRBD2. The germline V gene has CDR1 LGHNA and CDR2 YNFKEQ. V lost 1 base to trimming and J lost 7 bases; unmatched junction nucleotides: 9. This CDR3 is built from 17 residues. As DNA, the CDR3 is TGTGCCAGCAGCCAAGTGGGCGGGACTAGCGGGGAAGGGACCCAGTACTTC. This gives the protein CASSQVGGTSGEGTQYF.

This clone was observed a single time. The chain combines TRBV11-2 with TRBJ2-7; 10 bases are shared with TRBD2. V dropped 8 bases and J dropped 1; count of bases not matched to a gene: 17. This CDR3 is built from 18 residues. Per germline, CDR1 SGHAT and CDR2 FQNNGV. Written as DNA, the CDR3 is TGTGCCAGCGCGGGTGCGATCAAAGCGGGAGGGCCTTCCTACGAGCAGTACTTC. The encoded protein is CASAGAIKAGGPSYEQYF.

The chain links TRBV7-3 to TRBJ2-5, with 9 bases matching TRBD2. The ends lost 4 bases at V and 4 bases at J; junction bases unmatched: 7. CDR1 is SGHTA, CDR2 FQGTGA, per germline. The CDR3 is 15 amino acids. CDR3 sequence (DNA): TGTGCCAGCAGCTCGGGCGGGGGGGCCGGAGAGACCCAGTACTTC. This codes for CASSSGGGAGETQYF.

This chain joins TRBV7-9 and TRBJ2-5, with 8 positions matching TRBD2. Germline V gene data show CDR1 as SEHNR and CDR2 as FQNEAQ (reference sequence). The CDR3 consists of 16 residues. Unmatched junction bases numbered 9, after V lost 1 base and J lost 5 bases. In DNA form, the CDR3 reads TGTGCCAGCAGCTTAGTTGGGTCTAGCGGGCGGGAGACCCAGTACTTC. Amino acid sequence: CASSLVGSSGRETQYF. The variable domain in full, completed from reference TRBV7-9 and TRBJ2-5, reads DTGVSQNPRHKITKRGQNVTFRCDPISEHNRLYWYRQTLGQGPEFLTYFQNEAQLEKSRLLSDRFSAERPKGSFSTLEIQRTEQGDSAMYLCASSLVGSSGRETQYFGPGTRLLVL.

The V and J genes are TRBV7-2 and TRBJ2-1, with 12 bases that match TRBD2. The CDR3 runs to 17 residues. The J segment lost 1 base and the V segment lost 6 bases, leaving 7 bases of the junction unmatched. Germline V gene lookup returns CDR1 SGHTA and CDR2 FQGNSA. CDR3 in DNA: TGTGCCAGCAGTCCCACTAGCGGGAGGCCTTCCTACAATGAGCAGTTCTTC. Its translation: CASSPTSGRPSYNEQFF.

The CDR3 sequence is CASSLGLAETQYF. The CDR3 DNA reads TGTGCCAGCAGTTTGGGACTAGCGGAGACCCAGTACTTC. This chain uses TRBV6-6 with TRBJ2-5, with TRBD2 matching over 10 bases. The V segment lost 4 bases and the J segment 5 bases; nucleotides outside the gene matches: 1. The CDR3 sequence is 13 residues long. CDR1 is MNHNY, CDR2 SVGAGI, per germline (reference sequence).